The source of this T cell receptor beta chain is a study of Graves' ophthalmopathy and Graves' hyperthyroidism (dated by TCRdb to 2017 to 2018). A note on the overall study: Peripheral blood was collected at initial diagnosis, prior to any treatment. The study used signatures of the TCR beta repertoire to tell Graves' ophthalmopathy apart from Graves' hyperthyroidism and to predict which patients would progress to ophthalmopathy. In total, around 130 blood samples were TCR-sequenced: around 42 ophthalmopathy, 80 or so hyperthyroidism and some 17 hyperthyroidism-to-ophthalmopathy patients. A discovery set of more than 90 patients (43 ophthalmopathy, 55 to 65 stable hyperthyroidism) was enrolled to explore V-J signatures distinguishing ophthalmopathy from hyperthyroidism. An independent validation cohort was composed of 18 hyperthyroidism patients and around 16 patients who later progressed from hyperthyroidism to ophthalmopathy. In roughly 6 hyperthyroidism patients, T-cell repertoires of thyroid tissue and blood were compared. After sampling, hyperthyroidism patients received methimazole starting at 30 mg daily, and ophthalmopathy patients received high-dose intravenous methylprednisolone. The study at large found these results: Most of the expanded thyroid clonotypes with a frequency above 0.001 were also detected in blood, and it was suggested that the thyroid immune response may be reflected by blood repertoires. In validation, the model predicted ophthalmopathy progression with about 70% sensitivity and roughly 72% specificity; 12 predicted patients were CT-confirmed with GO in a median of 6.5 months. In cross-validation, the 13-signature model distinguished ophthalmopathy from stable hyperthyroidism with about 90% sensitivity and around 81% specificity, while in the test set the corresponding values were roughly 80% and 75%. No statistical method was used to predetermine the sample size, and group allocation was not hidden from the investigators.

The ophthalmopathy patients had moderately to severely active disease, with a Clinical Activity Score of 3 or higher, a NOSPECS grade of 4 or higher, and a disease duration of less than 3 months. Anyone with other autoimmune diseases, uncontrolled infections, pregnancy or lactation was excluded from the study. Clinical symptoms, serum thyroxine, TRAb, thyroid ultrasound and orbital computed tomography formed the basis of the diagnosis. PBMCs were isolated from 10 ml of fresh peripheral blood by Ficoll-Paque density gradient centrifugation. Trizol reagent was used to extract the total RNA, and its quality was then checked on an Agilent 2100 Bioanalyzer. This clonotype was counted ten times or more. Its binding antigen is unknown. No base qualities exist here, and no much larger clone lies one base off it. TCR beta CDR3 regions were amplified from RNA transcripts for repertoire sequencing. A first-round RT-PCR used HTBI primers with the Qiagen OneStep RT-PCR kit, followed by a second-round multiplex PCR, size selection and purification. Libraries were sequenced paired-end with 100 bp reads on an Illumina HiSeq2000. Concerning the study's data processing: SOAPnuke was used to process the reads, throwing out any read that had adapters, had uncalled bases, had a mean Phred below 15, or lacked an exact constant-primer or identifier match. COPE v1.2.5 was used to merge high-quality paired reads. Clonotypes were defined as unique nucleotide sequences and were aligned to IMGT TRB V, D and J references using MiTCR v1.1. The analysis was limited to V-J combinations with a frequency above 0.0001, which together covered about 99% of repertoires. A TCR clonal expansion and chaos score per V-J combination was defined as the ratio of F50 clonal expansion to chaos observed in the TCRdist matrix. Welch's t-statistics and random forest were used to reduce the features to roughly 14 V-J combinations, which were then used as input to a naive Bayes classifier. Thyroid-blood repertoire similarity was quantified with the Morisita-Horn index. TCRdb itself trimmed the public reads at Q25 with fastp, ran MiXCR and retained productive beta chains. CDR3 protein duplicates are merged, each entry listing the most common genes and DNA. The V and J calls and clone size come from TCRdb's table, not from the authors' own analysis. The sample yields hundreds of thousands of distinct CDR3 sequences; about 40% were counted once. Over 2.5% of the sample rests with the top ten.

The V end loses 4 bases and the J end loses 10 bases, and a stretch of 12 bases separates them. CDR1 and CDR2, per the germline V gene (reference sequence), are SGHKS and YYEKEE. The CDR3 has 13 amino acids, counting the end cysteine and phenylalanine. Solely the CDR3 DNA is kept, with 39 bases framed from the first base. The sample consisted of peripheral blood. The receptor was isolated from an adult man with Graves' ophthalmopathy. In this chain, TRBV5-5 is recombined with TRBJ1-6; no D gene is confidently identified. The CDR3 region: CASSTGRGSPLHF. The nucleotides read TGTGCCAGCAGCACCGGACGAGGATCACCCCTCCACTTT. The full variable domain, with segments outside the CDR3 supplied by the reference TRBV5-5 and TRBJ1-6 proteins, appears as DAGVTQSPTHLIKTRGQQVTLRCSPISGHKSVSWYQQVLGQGPQFIFQYYEKEERGRGNFPDRFSARQFPNYSSELNVNALLLGDSALYLCASSTGRGSPLHFGNGTRLTVT.